This TCR beta chain was sequenced for a study of T cell responses to AZD1222 COVID-19 vaccine. The method was immunoSEQ multiplex PCR; TCRdb's version includes in-frame clones alone and lacks a portion of them. In the table there are 95,000 or so clones, just over 90% of which are singletons. Sample: peripheral blood, taken 28 days after the second AZD1222 dose. The TCR was taken from an adult who received the AZD1222 COVID-19 vaccine.

CDR3 residues: CASRPGGGFTEAFF. CDR3 sequence (DNA): TGTGCCAGCAGGCCCGGGGGGGGTTTCACTGAAGCTTTCTTT. V gene TRBV27 combines with J gene TRBJ1-1, with D possibly TRBD1 on 5 matching bases. Germline CDR1 MNHEY, CDR2 SMNVEV (reference sequence). V lost 6 bases to trimming and J lost 4 bases, with 15 bases between them. The CDR3 runs to 14 residues.